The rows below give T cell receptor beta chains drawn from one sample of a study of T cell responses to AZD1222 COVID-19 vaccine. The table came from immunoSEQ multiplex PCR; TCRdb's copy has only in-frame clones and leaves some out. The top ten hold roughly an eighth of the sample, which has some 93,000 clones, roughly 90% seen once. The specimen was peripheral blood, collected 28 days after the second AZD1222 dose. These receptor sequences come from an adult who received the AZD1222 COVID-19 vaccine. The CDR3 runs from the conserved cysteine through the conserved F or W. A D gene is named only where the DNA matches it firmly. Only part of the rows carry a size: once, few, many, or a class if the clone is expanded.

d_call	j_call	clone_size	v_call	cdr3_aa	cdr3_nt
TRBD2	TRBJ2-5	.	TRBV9	CASSVVGLAGGPGETQYF	TGTGCCAGCAGCGTAGTGGGGCTAGCGGGAGGGCCCGGGGAGACCCAGTACTTC
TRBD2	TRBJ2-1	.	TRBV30	CAWGREINEQFF	TGTGCCTGGGGGCGGGAGATCAATGAGCAGTTCTTC
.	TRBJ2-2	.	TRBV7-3	CASSLTGSTGELFF	TGTGCCAGCAGCTTAACAGGGTCGACCGGGGAGCTGTTTTTT
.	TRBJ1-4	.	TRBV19	CASSPGRANEKLFF	TGTGCCAGTTCGCCGGGGCGAGCTAATGAAAAACTGTTTTTT
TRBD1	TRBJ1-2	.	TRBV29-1	CSAGQGAGGYTF	TGCAGCGCCGGACAGGGGGCGGGTGGCTACACCTTC
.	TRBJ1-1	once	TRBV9	CASSLQGSGTEAFF	TGTGCCAGCAGCTTACAGGGAAGTGGGACTGAAGCTTTCTTT
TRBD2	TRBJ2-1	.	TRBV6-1	CASSERAGGPNEQFF	TGTGCCAGCAGTGAAAGAGCGGGAGGGCCTAATGAGCAGTTCTTC
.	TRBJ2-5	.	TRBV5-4	CASSSWGDYQETQYF	TGTGCCAGCAGCTCGTGGGGGGATTACCAAGAGACCCAGTACTTC
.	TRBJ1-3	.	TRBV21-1	CASKGGDRNTIYF	TGTGCCAGCAAGGGAGGAGATCGAAACACCATATATTTT
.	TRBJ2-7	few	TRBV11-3	CASSLGHGSSYEQYF	TGTGCCAGCAGCTTAGGGCACGGTAGCTCCTACGAGCAGTACTTC
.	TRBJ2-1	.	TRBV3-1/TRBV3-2	CASSQDSHEQFF	TGTGCCAGCAGCCAAGATTCCCATGAGCAGTTCTTC
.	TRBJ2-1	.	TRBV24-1	CATSDRTVYNEQFF	TGTGCCACCAGTGATCGGACGGTTTACAATGAGCAGTTCTTC
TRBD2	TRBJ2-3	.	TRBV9	CASSVDYGGGQADTQYF	TGTGCCAGCAGCGTAGACTATGGCGGGGGGCAGGCAGATACGCAGTATTTT
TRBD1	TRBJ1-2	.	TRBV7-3	CASSLGQGYGYTF	TGTGCCAGCAGCCTCGGACAGGGTTATGGCTACACCTTC
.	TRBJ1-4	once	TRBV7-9	CASSRRGTYATNEKLFF	TGTGCCAGCAGCCGCCGGGGGACGTATGCAACTAATGAAAAACTGTTTTTT
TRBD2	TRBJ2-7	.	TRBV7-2	CASSFSSGGMSYEQYF	TGTGCCAGCAGCTTTAGTAGCGGGGGAATGTCCTACGAGCAGTACTTC
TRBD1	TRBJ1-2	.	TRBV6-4	CASSEGQGAAGSGYTF	TGTGCCAGCAGTGAAGGCCAGGGGGCGGCGGGCAGTGGCTACACCTTC
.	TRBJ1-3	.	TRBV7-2	CASSLGRDNTIYF	TGTGCCAGCAGCTTAGGGAGGGACAACACCATATATTTT
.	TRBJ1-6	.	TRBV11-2	CASSYDSWNSPLHF	TGTGCCAGCAGCTATGACTCTTGGAATTCACCCCTCCACTTT
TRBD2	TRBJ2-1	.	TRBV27	CAIGLAGYSSYNEQFF	TGTGCCATCGGACTAGCGGGATATAGCTCCTACAATGAGCAGTTCTTC
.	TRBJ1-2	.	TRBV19	CASTSIGGYTF	TGTGCCAGTACCAGCATCGGGGGCTACACCTTC
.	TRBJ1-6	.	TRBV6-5	CASSYTGQTNSPLHF	TGTGCCAGCAGTTACACCGGACAGACTAATTCACCCCTCCACTTT
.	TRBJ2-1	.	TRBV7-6	CASSSPHREEWNEQFF	TGTGCCAGCAGCTCGCCGCACAGGGAGGAATGGAATGAGCAGTTCTTC
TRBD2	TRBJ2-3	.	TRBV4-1	CASSQEGPGGSTDTQYF	TGCGCCAGCAGCCAAGAGGGGCCGGGGGGGTCCACAGATACGCAGTATTTT
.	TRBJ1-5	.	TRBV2	CASSGPPLSDQPQHF	TGTGCCAGCAGTGGACCTCCCCTGTCCGATCAGCCCCAGCATTTT
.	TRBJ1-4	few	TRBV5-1	CASSLGTTTNEKLFF	TGCGCCAGCAGCCTGGGGACAACAACTAATGAAAAACTGTTTTTT
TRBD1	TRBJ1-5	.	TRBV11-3	CASSLDGTAQPQHF	TGTGCCAGCAGCTTAGACGGGACAGCTCAGCCCCAGCATTTT
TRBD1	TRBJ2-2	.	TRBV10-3	CAIKTGGANTGELFF	TGTGCCATCAAGACAGGGGGCGCGAACACCGGGGAGCTGTTTTTT
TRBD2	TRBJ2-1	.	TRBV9	CASSVVAGTPNEQFF	TGTGCCAGCAGCGTGGTAGCGGGGACCCCCAATGAGCAGTTCTTC
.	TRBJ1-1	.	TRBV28	CASSSRTRRERGAFF	TGTGCCAGCAGTTCCCGAACGAGGAGAGAACGGGGGGCTTTCTTT
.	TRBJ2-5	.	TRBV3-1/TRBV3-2	CASSQETSETQYF	TGTGCCAGCAGCCAAGAGACGAGCGAGACCCAGTACTTC
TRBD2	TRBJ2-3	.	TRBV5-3	CARSPLGSGGTDTQYF	TGTGCCAGAAGCCCCCTGGGTAGCGGGGGGACAGATACGCAGTATTTT
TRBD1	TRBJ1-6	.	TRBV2	CASTPEGANSPLHF	TGTGCCAGCACCCCAGAGGGGGCGAATTCACCCCTCCACTTT
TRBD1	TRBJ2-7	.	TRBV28	CASLPGTATYEQYF	TGTGCCAGCCTTCCGGGGACAGCCACCTACGAGCAGTACTTC
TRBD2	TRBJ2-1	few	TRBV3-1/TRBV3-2	CASSHGLAGGPAQSEQFF	TGTGCCAGCAGCCACGGACTAGCGGGAGGGCCGGCTCAGAGTGAGCAGTTCTTC
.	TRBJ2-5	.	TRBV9	CASSVETGQETQYF	TGTGCCAGCAGCGTCGAGACAGGCCAAGAGACCCAGTACTTC
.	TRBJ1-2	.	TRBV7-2	CASSLGQGLSYGYTF	TGTGCCAGCAGCTTAGGTCAGGGGCTTAGCTATGGCTACACCTTC
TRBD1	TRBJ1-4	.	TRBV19	CASSLQGESEKLFF	TGTGCCAGTAGCCTACAGGGGGAATCGGAAAAACTGTTTTTT
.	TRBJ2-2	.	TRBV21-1	CASKGTSRTGELFF	TGTGCCAGCAAGGGGACTAGTCGGACCGGGGAGCTGTTTTTT
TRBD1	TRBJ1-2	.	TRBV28	CASRRTGIYGYTF	TGTGCCAGCAGGCGGACAGGGATTTATGGCTACACCTTC
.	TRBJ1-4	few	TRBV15	CATSALNEKLFF	TGTGCCACCAGCGCCCTAAATGAAAAACTGTTTTTT
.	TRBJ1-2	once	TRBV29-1	CSVGPDGSTF	TGCAGCGTTGGACCTGACGGGTCGACCTTC
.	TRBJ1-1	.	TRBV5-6	CASSTGRVNTEAFF	TGTGCCAGCAGCACCGGGAGGGTAAACACTGAAGCTTTCTTT
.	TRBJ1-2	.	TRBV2	CASSEAGRAKGYGYTF	TGTGCCAGCAGTGAAGCGGGCAGGGCGAAGGGCTATGGCTACACCTTC
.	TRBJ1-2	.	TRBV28	CASATGYGYTF	TGTGCCAGCGCAACGGGCTATGGCTACACCTTC
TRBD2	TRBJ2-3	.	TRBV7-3	CASSLGRSSGRDTQYF	TGTGCCAGCAGCTTGGGGCGGTCGTCCGGGAGGGATACGCAGTATTTT
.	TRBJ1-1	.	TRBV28	CASSFRLANTEAFF	TGTGCCAGCAGTTTCCGGCTGGCGAACACTGAAGCTTTCTTT
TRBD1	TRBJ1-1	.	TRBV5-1	CASSRRQGEGTEAFF	TGCGCCAGCAGCCGCCGACAGGGAGAGGGCACTGAAGCTTTCTTT
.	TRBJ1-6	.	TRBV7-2	CASRLQGGLSPLHF	TGTGCCAGCAGACTACAGGGCGGGCTCTCACCCCTCCACTTT
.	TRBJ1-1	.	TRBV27	CASTPSLRGTEAFF	TGTGCCAGCACCCCAAGTCTGCGCGGCACTGAAGCTTTCTTT
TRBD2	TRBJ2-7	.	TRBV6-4	CASSDPSGNSSYEQYF	TGTGCCAGCAGTGACCCTAGCGGGAACAGCTCCTACGAGCAGTACTTC
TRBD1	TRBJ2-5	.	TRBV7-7	CASSSGTGGVGETQYF	TGTGCTAGCAGCTCCGGGACAGGGGGCGTAGGAGAGACCCAGTACTTC
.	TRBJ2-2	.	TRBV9	CASSGGVGNTGELFF	TGTGCCAGCAGCGGTGGGGTGGGGAACACCGGGGAGCTGTTTTTT
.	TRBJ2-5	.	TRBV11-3	CASSLPRGGGETQYF	TGTGCCAGCAGCCTTCCGAGGGGTGGCGGGGAGACCCAGTACTTC
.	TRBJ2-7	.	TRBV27	CASSLTGHPSYEQYF	TGTGCCAGCAGTTTGACGGGACATCCGTCCTACGAGCAGTACTTC
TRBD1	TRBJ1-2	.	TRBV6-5	CASSLRGLPSF	TGTGCCAGCAGCCTCAGGGGGTTACCCTCATTC